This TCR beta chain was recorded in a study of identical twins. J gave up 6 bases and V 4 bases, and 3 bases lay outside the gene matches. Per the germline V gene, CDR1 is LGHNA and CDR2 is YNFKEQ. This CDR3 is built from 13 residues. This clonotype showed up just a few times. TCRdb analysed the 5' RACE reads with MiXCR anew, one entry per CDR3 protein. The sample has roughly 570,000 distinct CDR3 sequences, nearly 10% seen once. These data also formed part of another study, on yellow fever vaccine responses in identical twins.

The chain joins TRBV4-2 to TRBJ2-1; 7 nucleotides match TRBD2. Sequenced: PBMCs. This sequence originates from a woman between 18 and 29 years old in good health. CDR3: CASSLRLANEQFF. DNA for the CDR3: TGTGCCAGCAGCCTGAGACTAGCCAATGAGCAGTTCTTC.